The TCR beta chain under discussion was sequenced for a study of Ad26.COV2.S vaccination and SARS-CoV-2 variants. Findings of the study overall: People who got the vaccine or the placebo had similar non-spike TCR breadth.

Sequencing used immunoSEQ multiplex PCR; TCRdb keeps in-frame clones, though not all of them. The sample consists of about 350,000 clones, around 90% of them appearing once. CDR1 is SNHLY and CDR2 is FYNNEI in the germline V gene. Losses at the gene ends were 3 bases for V and 4 bases for J; bases not matched to a gene: 9. The CDR3 is 16 amino acids. On this clone: What it binds is unknown.

The sequenced sample was peripheral blood, obtained after recovery from COVID-19. This TCR derives from a human donor who had recovered from COVID-19. V and J are TRBV2 and TRBJ1-3; 7 bases match TRBD1. The CDR3 protein is CASSDILTGLGNTIYF. The CDR3, as DNA: TGTGCCAGCAGTGATATTTTGACAGGGTTAGGAAACACCATATATTTT.